The present entry profiles one TCR beta chain with its context. Unmatched junction bases numbered 5, after V lost 3 bases and J lost 3 bases. This CDR3 is built from 15 residues. Germline values: CDR1 LGHNA, CDR2 YSLEER. This specimen belongs to a study of OX40 agonist ivuxolimab in advanced cancers. Sequencing was performed with immunoSEQ multiplex PCR; in TCRdb, only in-frame clones are kept and a portion is missing. The sample holds 65,000 to 85,000 clones, 85% seen once. The V call is TRBV4-3, the J call TRBJ2-7, with TRBD1 matching 10 bases. This TCR was recovered from an adult with an advanced solid tumor such as melanoma, head and neck, liver or kidney cancer. The sequences come from CD4+ or CD8+ T cells sorted from blood, collected in a trial of the OX40 agonist ivuxolimab. The CDR3 protein is CASSQTGGPGYEQYF. The CDR3 DNA follows: TGCGCCAGCAGCCAGACAGGGGGCCCCGGCTACGAGCAGTACTTC.